This T cell receptor (beta chain) stems from a study of T cell clonality in common variable immunodeficiency. General study results and limits: In common variable immunodeficiency, TCR beta chains reportedly carried fewer deletions and N-nucleotide insertions. Repertoire-complication correlations in CVID were limited by patient heterogeneity.

This clone was observed many times. What it binds is unknown. Repertoires were generated with immunoSEQ multiplex PCR, while TCRdb's copy carries only in-frame clones and drops some. Recorded here are about 52,000 clones, none singletons. Both groups were predominantly of Caucasian heritage. This clonotype originated in a person between 18 and 75 years old in good health. Sequencing was carried out using peripheral blood mononuclear cells.

CDR3 DNA (partial): TGTGCCAGCAGTGGCTCGGCAGGGGCGCAGGATACG. It is translated as CASSGSAGAQDT. The whole CDR3 is CASSGSAGAQDTQYF. This chain connects TRBV2 to TRBJ2-3; perhaps TRBD1 as D (6 bases). Read data end 3 residues before the CDR3 end; the end is taken from the germline J gene. From germline, CDR1 is SNHLY and CDR2 FYNNEI. Trimming stripped 4 bases from V and 6 bases from J, with 17 bases between. The CDR3 sequence is 15 residues long.